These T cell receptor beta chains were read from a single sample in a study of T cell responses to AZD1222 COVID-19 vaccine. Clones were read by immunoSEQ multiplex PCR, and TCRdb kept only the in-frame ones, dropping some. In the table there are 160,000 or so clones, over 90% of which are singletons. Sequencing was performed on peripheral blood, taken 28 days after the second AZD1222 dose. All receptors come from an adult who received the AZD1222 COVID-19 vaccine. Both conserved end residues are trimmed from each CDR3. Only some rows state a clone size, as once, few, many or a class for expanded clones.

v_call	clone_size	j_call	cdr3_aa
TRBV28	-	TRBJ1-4	ASSFRGAPGEKLF
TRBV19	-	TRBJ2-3	AAWVATHTQY
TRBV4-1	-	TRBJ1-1	ASSQMVGVRRPPNTEAF
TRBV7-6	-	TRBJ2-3	ASSLALDRLLADTQY
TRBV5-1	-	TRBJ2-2	ASSGGTSGRTGELF
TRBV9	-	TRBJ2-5	ASSKQGAQETQY
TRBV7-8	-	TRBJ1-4	ASSRRGGLRSTNEKLF
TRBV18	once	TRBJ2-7	ASSPPVRGGLEQY
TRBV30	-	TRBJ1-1	AWSSGGEVAF
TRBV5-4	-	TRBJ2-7	ASSFGYEQY
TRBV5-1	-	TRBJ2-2	ASSDLGTGELF
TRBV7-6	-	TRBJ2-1	ASSFSSGRANEQF
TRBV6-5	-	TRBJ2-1	ASSYAGTSGSNEQF
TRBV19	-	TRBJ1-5	ASSRGDLWNQPQH
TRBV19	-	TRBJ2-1	ASSIRVRQGNEQF
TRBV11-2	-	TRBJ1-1	ASTLGTEAF
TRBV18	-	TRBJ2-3	ASSRGQGGADTQY
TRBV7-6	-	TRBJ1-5	ASSLTESNQPQH
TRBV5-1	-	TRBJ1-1	ASRVTGNTEAF
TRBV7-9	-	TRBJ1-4	ASSWDRDREKLF
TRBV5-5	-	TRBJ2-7	ASSPDADRGWKGSYEQY
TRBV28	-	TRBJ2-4	ASRSSGAAKNIQY
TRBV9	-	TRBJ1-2	ASSPFDPPKAYGYT
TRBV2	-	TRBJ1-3	ASSTYTSGNTIY
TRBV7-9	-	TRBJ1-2	ASSNGQGRGYGYT
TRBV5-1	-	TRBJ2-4	ASGTTGGGHIQY
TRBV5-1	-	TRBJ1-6	ASSTEDNSPLH